This record covers a single T cell receptor beta chain. Per the authors' pipeline: Nucleated cell number was recorded as an estimate derived from reference gene primer amplification. The table came from immunoSEQ multiplex PCR; TCRdb's copy has only in-frame clones and leaves some out. V and J calls and clone size are those listed in that table; D and trimming were worked out from the DNA. The table shows more than 95,000 clones, with around 76% occurring only once. These data come from a study of blood T cell repertoires in COVID-19. The overall study: Researchers got acute and convalescent COVID-19 samples from the United States, Italy and Spain. From T cells, B-cell-depleted T cells, or PBMCs came the material, which was cDNA or gDNA.

Input material: peripheral blood. The sequence derives from a woman between 65 and 79 years old with acute or convalescent COVID-19.

CDR3 sequence reads: CASRRESNQPQHF. DNA of the CDR3: TGTGCCAGCAGAAGGGAGAGCAATCAGCCCCAGCATTTT. The chain couples TRBV6-5 to TRBJ1-5; no definite D call. The CDR3 is 13 residues long. Trimming cost V 6 bases and J 1 base, with 7 bases left between them. Germline CDR1 reads MNHEY; CDR2 reads SVGAGI.